This T cell receptor (beta chain) was retrieved from a study of cytomegalovirus exposure and HLA in healthy donors. The CDR3 is 14 residues long. The germline V gene encodes CDR1 MNHEY and CDR2 SVGAGI. V lost 3 bases to trimming and J lost 6 bases, with 13 bases between them. The study's findings and limits: In a later analysis, at a false discovery rate of 0.05, approximately 15,000 TCR beta sequences matched HLA alleles. The HLA-A and HLA-B alleles of most subjects were reportedly predicted accurately from TCR beta sequences. A missense DCLRE1C variant was associated with V- and J-gene trimming of TCR beta chains in a later analysis, and an independent cohort replicated the association.

In the PCR, 60 Vbeta and 13 Jbeta primers were used. This table comes from immunoSEQ multiplex PCR, and its TCRdb copy is limited to in-frame clones, with some not included. The repertoire holds approximately 220,000 clones, with 65% to 85% as singletons. Turning to this clone: Its antigen remains unidentified.

The V and J genes are TRBV6-5 and TRBJ2-3; the D is unclear. This TCR was recovered from a boy aged 2 to 10 in good health and CMV-seronegative. The sequencing sample was made of PBMCs. CDR3 coding DNA: TGTGCCAGCAGTTATAGTGTAGCTGGGGATACGCAGTATTTT. It is translated as CASSYSVAGDTQYF.